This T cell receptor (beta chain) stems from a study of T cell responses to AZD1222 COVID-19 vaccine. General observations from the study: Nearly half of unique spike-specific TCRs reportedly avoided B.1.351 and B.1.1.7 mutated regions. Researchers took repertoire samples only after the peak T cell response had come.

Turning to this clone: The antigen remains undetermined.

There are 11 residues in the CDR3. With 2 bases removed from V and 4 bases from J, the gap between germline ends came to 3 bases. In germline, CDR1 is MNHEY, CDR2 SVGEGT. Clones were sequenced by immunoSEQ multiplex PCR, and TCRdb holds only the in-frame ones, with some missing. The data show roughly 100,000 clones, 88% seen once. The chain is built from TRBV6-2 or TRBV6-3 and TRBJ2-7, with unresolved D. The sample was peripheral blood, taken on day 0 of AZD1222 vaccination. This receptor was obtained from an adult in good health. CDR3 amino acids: CASSYRYEQYF. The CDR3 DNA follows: TGTGCCAGCAGTTACAGATACGAGCAGTACTTC.